A single sample is the source of the 23 T cell receptor beta chains below, sequenced in a study of patients and donors after allogeneic stem cell transplantation. MiXCR was run by TCRdb on the RT-PCR reads, yielding one entry per CDR3 protein. In the table there are 920,000 or so distinct CDR3 sequences, under 20% of which are singletons. The sequenced material came from blood, either unsorted or a sorted T cell fraction (not recorded which). These receptors originate from a human donor who was either an allogeneic HSCT recipient or a stem cell or donor lymphocyte infusion donor (not recorded which). It is not recorded whose cells these are; they may come from a transplant donor.

V gene TRBV14 combines with J gene TRBJ2-1, with D unresolved. The ends were cut back, 3 bases at V and 4 bases at J, with 10 bases in the middle. CDR1 and CDR2 (germline): SGHDN, FVKESK. This CDR3 comprises 14 residues. Written as DNA, the CDR3 is TGTGCCAGCAGCCAGGACCGCCGGTACAATGAGCAGTTCTTC. It translates to CASSQDRRYNEQFF.

The chain carries TRBV7-3 and TRBJ2-7; 10 bases fit TRBD1. Trimming removed 6 bases from V and 3 bases from J; junction bases left unmatched: 8. The length of the CDR3 is 15 residues. Germline values: CDR1 SGHTA, CDR2 FQGTGA. The CDR3 sequence: CASSPIGTGDYEQYF. Here the CDR3 DNA reads TGTGCCAGCAGTCCCATCGGGACAGGGGACTACGAGCAGTACTTC.

In this sample, this clonotype turned up once. In DNA form, the CDR3 reads TGCGCCAGCAGCACTCAAGCGGGGGGGCCCAAATCTTGGACCGGGGAGCTGTTTTTT. Amino acids: CASSTQAGGPKSWTGELFF. The chain has TRBV5-1 and TRBJ2-2; 10 nucleotides line up with TRBD2. The V gene end was trimmed by 4 bases and the J gene end by 5 bases; junction bases not matched to a gene: 17. The CDR3 spans 19 residues. Germline V gene sequence: CDR1 SGHRS, CDR2 YFSETQ.

This clonotype was observed a few times. The V and J genes are TRBV24-1 and TRBJ2-7, with 7 bases matching TRBD1. Trimming cost V 3 bases and J 1 base; bases outside gene matches: 2. The V gene's germline CDR1 is KGHDR and CDR2 SFDVKD. The CDR3 runs to 14 residues. Written as DNA, the CDR3 is TGTGCCACCAGTGATCCGACAGGGTCCTACGAGCAGTACTTC. As protein: CATSDPTGSYEQYF.

The chain is built from TRBV6-2 or TRBV6-3 and TRBJ2-7; TRBD2 aligns across 11 bases. CDR3 length: 16 amino acids. Germline V gene data show CDR1 as MNHEY and CDR2 as SVGEGT. With V trimmed by 6 bases and J by 5 bases, 12 bases remained unmatched. The chain's CDR3 is CASRTSGRSVHDEQYF. The CDR3 DNA reads as TGTGCCAGCAGAACTAGCGGGAGATCTGTCCACGACGAGCAGTACTTC.

In its sample, this clonotype was seen a few times. V gene TRBV5-1 combines with J gene TRBJ2-7, with 7 nucleotides matching TRBD2. This CDR3 is built from 14 residues. Germline V lookup: CDR1 SGHRS, CDR2 YFSETQ. V shed 4 bases, J shed 4 bases, and the junction held 8 bases outside the gene matches. The CDR3 nucleotides read TGCGCCAGCAGCCCCCCCAGCGGGGCTTACGAGCAGTACTTC. The encoded protein is CASSPPSGAYEQYF.

The rearrangement joins TRBV9 to TRBJ2-5; D gene uncertain. This CDR3 spans 13 amino acids. V was pared by 3 bases and J by 5 bases, with 11 bases between. Germline loops: CDR1 SGDLS, CDR2 YYNGEE. The CDR3 region is CASSARSTETQYF. CDR3 DNA sequence: TGTGCCAGCAGCGCTCGGAGTACGGAGACCCAGTACTTC.

This clonotype appeared a few times. The rearrangement links TRBV27 to TRBJ2-1, with 11 nucleotides matching TRBD2. Germline CDR1 is MNHEY and CDR2 is SMNVEV (reference sequence). Trimming cost V 9 bases and J 4 bases; bases outside gene matches: 5. CDR3 length: 14 residues. The CDR3 nucleotides are TGTGCCAGTGCTAGCGGGAGGATATACAATGAGCAGTTCTTC. Its translation: CASASGRIYNEQFF.

This clonotype appeared many times. DNA of the CDR3: TGTGCCAGCAGCTTCGGAAGTAGCTCCTACGAGCAGTACTTC. Protein: CASSFGSSSYEQYF. The rearrangement links TRBV7-9 to TRBJ2-7; D gene uncertain. Trimming removed 3 bases from V and 0 bases from J, with 9 bases in between. The CDR3 extends over 14 amino acids. CDR1 is SEHNR, CDR2 FQNEAQ, per germline (reference sequence).

The CDR3 DNA is TGTGCCAGCAGCCCCGTGGCCGGGGAGCTGTTTTTT. Amino acid sequence: CASSPVAGELFF. The chain recombines TRBV4-2 with TRBJ2-2; D gene unclear. The CDR3 is 12 residues long. V lost 4 bases and J 6 bases, leaving 6 bases between the germline ends. Germline CDR1 and CDR2: LGHNA and YNFKEQ.

This clonotype was seen more than once but under ten times. The chain carries TRBV12-3 or TRBV12-4 and TRBJ1-1; D uncertain. This CDR3 comprises 14 residues. The V end was cut by 4 bases, the J end by 5 bases, with 14 bases between. CDR3: CASSYKTPRTEAFF. CDR3 in DNA: TGTGCCAGCAGTTATAAAACCCCGAGGACTGAAGCTTTCTTT.

The gene calls are TRBV7-6 and TRBJ2-7, with 7 bases that match TRBD1. The CDR3 is 16 residues long. Germline V gene lookup returns CDR1 SGHVS and CDR2 FNYEAQ. V gave up 1 base and J gave up 3 bases; unmatched junction bases: 9. The CDR3 region is CASSLGLGTVNYEQYF. The CDR3, as DNA: TGTGCCAGCAGCTTAGGCTTAGGGACAGTCAACTACGAGCAGTACTTC.

The V and J genes are TRBV6-1 and TRBJ2-3; no reliable D call. V was shortened by 1 base and J by 11 bases, with 16 bases between the two germline ends. Germline CDR1 MNHNS, CDR2 SASEGT. The CDR3 is made up of 14 amino acids. The CDR3 is CASSEVVIQARQYF. The CDR3 DNA reads as TGTGCCAGCAGTGAAGTAGTGATCCAAGCGAGGCAGTATTTT.

The genes are TRBV7-9 and TRBJ2-5; 7 bases agree with TRBD2. The V gene's germline CDR1 is SEHNR and CDR2 FQNEAQ (reference sequence). The length of the CDR3 is 15 residues. Trimming took 7 bases from V and 5 from J; bases not matched to a gene: 13. This CDR3 reads CASTTMPGGGETQYF. CDR3 sequence (DNA): TGTGCCAGCACCACCATGCCGGGAGGTGGGGAGACCCAGTACTTC.

This clonotype has at least ten counts. This rearrangement joins TRBV5-1 to TRBJ2-2; 7 nucleotides agree with TRBD1. Germline CDR1 and CDR2: SGHRS and YFSETQ. J lost 0 bases, V lost 1 base, and 3 bases had no gene match. The CDR3 is 16 residues long. DNA of the CDR3: TGCGCCAGCAGCTTGCGACAGGGAACGAACACCGGGGAGCTGTTTTTT. It specifies CASSLRQGTNTGELFF.

The chain is built from TRBV3-1 and TRBJ2-1; perhaps TRBD2 as D (6 bases). The CDR3 covers 14 residues. Germline V gene data show CDR1 as LGHDT and CDR2 as YNNKEL (reference sequence). The V end was cut by 2 bases, the J end by 3 bases, with 8 bases between. This CDR3 reads CASSQSSVYNEQFF. The DNA of the CDR3 is TGTGCCAGCAGCCAATCTAGCGTCTACAATGAGCAGTTCTTC.

This clonotype appeared a few times. This rearrangement joins TRBV5-1 to TRBJ1-4, with D maybe TRBD1 (5 bases). Germline CDR1 is SGHRS and CDR2 is YFSETQ. CDR3 length: 16 residues. Trimming cost V 4 bases and J 0 bases, with 13 bases left between them. The CDR3: CASSKTGRATNEKLFF. The CDR3 DNA reads as TGCGCCAGCAGCAAAACAGGACGGGCAACTAATGAAAAACTGTTTTTT. Together with reference TRBV5-1 and TRBJ1-4, the CDR3 gives the full variable domain: KAGVTQTPRYLIKTRGQQVTLSCSPISGHRSVSWYQQTPGQGLQFLFEYFSETQRNKGNFPGRFSGRQFSNSRSEMNVSTLELGDSALYLCASSKTGRATNEKLFFGSGTQLSVL.

V is TRBV20-1 and J is TRBJ1-2; D possibly corresponds to TRBD1 (6 bases). The CDR3 sequence is 15 residues long. V lost 0 bases, J lost 4 bases, and 15 bases lay in between. Looked up from germline, CDR1 is DFQATT and CDR2 is SNEGSKA (reference sequence). CDR3 in amino acids: CSARERGGLSYGYTF. The CDR3 DNA follows: TGCAGTGCTAGAGAAAGGGGGGGGCTCTCCTATGGCTACACCTTC.

This clonotype was seen at least ten times. V usage is TRBV20-1 and J usage is TRBJ1-2; D is ambiguous. The CDR3 runs 12 residues. Germline lookup yields CDR1 DFQATT and CDR2 SNEGSKA (reference sequence). V was pared by 0 bases and J by 5 bases, with 7 bases between. This chain's CDR3 is CSAREAPYGYTF. The DNA of the CDR3 is TGCAGTGCTAGAGAGGCGCCGTATGGCTACACCTTC.

The chain is built from TRBV25-1 and TRBJ2-7; possibly TRBD1 for D (6 bases). Per germline, CDR1 MGHDK and CDR2 SYGVNS. Trimming cost V 6 bases and J 0 bases, with 18 bases left between them. This CDR3 has 16 amino acids. The CDR3 is CASSPMGQGLSYEQYF. CDR3 DNA: TGTGCCAGCAGCCCCATGGGTCAGGGGCTCTCCTACGAGCAGTACTTC.

The chain combines TRBV27 with TRBJ2-3, with D perhaps being TRBD1 or TRBD2 (5 bases each). V dropped 7 bases and J dropped 3 bases, with 17 bases sitting between them. Germline V CDR1 and CDR2: MNHEY, SMNVEV (reference sequence). This CDR3 has 15 amino acids. The CDR3 DNA reads as TGTGCCAGCACCCACCTAGGGGACGGGACAGATACGCAGTATTTT. As protein: CASTHLGDGTDTQYF.

The chain recombines TRBV12-3 or TRBV12-4 with TRBJ1-2; D not certain. The CDR3 is 13 residues long. Trimming shortened V by 3 bases and J by 4 bases, and 9 bases separated the two germline ends. The CDR3 DNA sequence: TGTGCCAGCAGTTTCGTTGGGTCCTATGGCTACACCTTC. This encodes CASSFVGSYGYTF.

This clonotype was detected only a few times. J is TRBJ1-1 and V is TRBV12-3 or TRBV12-4; D may be TRBD1 (5 bases). The CDR3 loop spans 15 amino acids. Trimming left V 3 bases short and J 1 base short, with 12 bases between. Here the CDR3 DNA reads TGTGCCAGCAGTTTGTTTCTGACAGCGAACACTGAAGCTTTCTTT. Protein sequence: CASSLFLTANTEAFF.